One and the same sample provided the 10 T cell receptor beta chains below, sequenced in a study of post-analysis software for immune sequencing data. No antigen is known for these receptors. Unique molecular identifiers were built into the TCR beta cDNA libraries. MiXCR, applied by TCRdb to the PCR reads, yields one record per CDR3 protein. The sample includes hundreds of thousands of distinct CDR3 sequences, about 27% of them seen just once. Findings and limits, study-wide: Five or six TRBV segments were significantly more frequent in patients than in controls. TRBV5-6, TRBV5-1 and TRBV20-1 were among these segments.

The sequencing sample was made of blood. These receptors all come from a girl aged 10 to 17 with multiple sclerosis.

The rearrangement links TRBV25-1 to TRBJ2-3; 8 bases are a match to TRBD2. V lost 1 base and J lost 1; bases outside the gene matches: 10. Germline V gene data show CDR1 as MGHDK and CDR2 as SYGVNS. The CDR3 length is 18 residues. CDR3 sequence (DNA): TGTGCCAGCAGTGAATTTTTTCCCGGGGGGGCCGGCACAGATACGCAGTATTTT. Amino acid sequence: CASSEFFPGGAGTDTQYF.

The chain employs TRBV7-9 and TRBJ1-5; 10 bases agree with TRBD1. CDR1 is SEHNR and CDR2 is FQNEAQ in the germline V gene (reference sequence). J lost 4 bases, V lost 5 bases, and 5 bases had no gene match. This CDR3 has 15 residues. Written as DNA, the CDR3 is TGTGCCAGCAGCCTGGGGACAGGGGCAAATCAGCCCCAGCATTTT. Its protein is CASSLGTGANQPQHF.

This clonotype was detected a few times. The rearrangement links TRBV5-1 to TRBJ1-1, with D possibly being TRBD1 (5 bases). The CDR3 extends over 20 amino acids. Between the trimmed V and J ends, which lost 4 bases and 1 base, there was a span of 29 bases. CDR1 is SGHRS and CDR2 is YFSETQ in the germline V gene. CDR3 nucleotides: TGCGCCAGCAGCCCCCAAGGAAGCACCCAGGGTTTTTTGCAGAACACTGAAGCTTTCTTT. Encoded protein: CASSPQGSTQGFLQNTEAFF.

This clonotype has just a few counts. V usage is TRBV6-2 or TRBV6-3 and J usage is TRBJ2-3; 7 bases line up with TRBD1. Germline CDR1 and CDR2: MNHEY and SVGEGT. V was clipped by 7 bases and J by 5 bases; unmatched bases: 9. The CDR3 covers 14 residues. Written as DNA, the CDR3 is TGTGCCAGCATCCTTGACAGGGCAGAAGATACGCAGTATTTT. Protein product: CASILDRAEDTQYF.

As concerns this clonotype: Sequence at one end of the junction differs from germline and may be a read error. The chain carries TRBV12-3 or TRBV12-4 and TRBJ2-3, with a tentative D call TRBD1 (6 bases). This CDR3 has 14 amino acids. CDR3 nucleotide sequence: TGTGCCAGCAGTTTCACGGACAGTTCAGATGCGCAGTATTTT. It specifies CASSFTDSSDAQYF.

This clonotype showed up just a few times. The chain employs TRBV12-3 or TRBV12-4 and TRBJ2-3; 12 positions match TRBD2. Germline trimming cut 6 bases from V and 8 bases from J; bases unmatched to any gene: 6. The CDR3 covers 14 residues. The CDR3: CASRLAGGEGTQYF. As DNA, the CDR3 is TGTGCCAGCAGACTAGCGGGGGGAGAGGGTACGCAGTATTTT.

The genes are TRBV28 and TRBJ2-7; 14 bases map to TRBD2. The CDR3 contains 17 residues. Germline V gene lookup returns CDR1 MDHEN and CDR2 SYDVKM. V was clipped by 3 bases and J by 5 bases; unmatched bases: 9. The CDR3 loop is CASSFDRGLAGVNEQYF. The CDR3 bases are TGTGCCAGCAGTTTCGACCGGGGACTAGCGGGAGTGAACGAGCAGTACTTC.

This clonotype was counted only a few times. The CDR3 DNA is TGCAGCGTGGCGGGGCTGAACAATCAGCCCCAGCATTTT. Translated: CSVAGLNNQPQHF. This chain joins TRBV29-1 and TRBJ1-5, with D perhaps TRBD1 (5 bases). Deletions cut 6 bases from V and 3 bases from J, with 12 bases between. The CDR3 loop spans 13 amino acids. The germline V gene encodes CDR1 SQVTM and CDR2 ANQGSEA.

V usage is TRBV9 and J usage is TRBJ2-1; TRBD2 agrees at 11 bases. V was clipped by 2 bases and J by 0 bases; unmatched bases: 13. Per germline, CDR1 SGDLS and CDR2 YYNGEE. This CDR3 spans 20 amino acids. As DNA, the CDR3 is TGTGCCAGCAGCGTGGGTCTGGGGTTAGCGGGAGGGAGCTCCTACAATGAGCAGTTCTTC. Translated: CASSVGLGLAGGSSYNEQFF.

This clonotype has a handful of counts. V usage is TRBV5-5 and J usage is TRBJ2-1, with D possibly being TRBD1 or TRBD2 (5 bases each). The CDR3 consists of 17 residues. The V gene lost 6 bases and the J gene lost 2 bases, with 21 bases spanning the gap. The V gene's germline CDR1 is SGHKS and CDR2 YYEKEE (reference sequence). The chain's CDR3 is CASKPAGGAGTYNEQFF. For the CDR3, the DNA is TGTGCCAGCAAACCCGCGGGTGGGGCGGGTACCTACAATGAGCAGTTCTTC.